The present T cell receptor (beta chain) was sequenced within a study of regulatory T cells in long-lasting Graves disease. The time point is: newly diagnosed GD, antithyroid drugs for less than 3 months. Extracted PBMC RNA gave rise to the TCR library. The sample holds a few counts of this clonotype. Its antigen is undetermined. TCR beta libraries were built with iRepertoire HTBI primers and Arm-PCR of CDR3 regions. TCRdb reanalysed the multiplex PCR reads using MiXCR and keeps one entry per CDR3 protein. The sample has 350,000 to 400,000 distinct CDR3 sequences; around 15% are singletons. The germline V gene has CDR1 MNHNS and CDR2 SASEGT. The V end lost 5 bases, the J end lost 5 bases, and 15 bases lay between the germline ends. The CDR3 spans 14 residues. Study outcomes and limitations: There were preferences for TRBV28, TRBJ1-2 and TRBJ2-5 in persistent disease.

These same records also appear under a second study, on T cells in Graves' hyperthyroidism and ophthalmopathy. From that second work: HTBI primers drove first-round RT-PCR of the TCR CDR3.

V gene TRBV6-1 combines with J gene TRBJ1-1; no clear D gene. This clonotype was obtained from a woman aged 18-35 years with Graves disease. Specimen: peripheral blood mononuclear cells (PBMCs), collected at new diagnosis, from a patient treated with antithyroid drugs. CDR3 protein: CASSPSGSSTEAFF. The CDR3 region has the DNA TGTGCCAGCAGTCCCTCGGGGTCGTCTACTGAAGCTTTCTTT.